This T cell receptor (beta chain) was identified in a study of neurological immune-mediated disorders. Preparation of the unsorted libraries drew on 2 million PBMCs stored at -80 C. Per germline, CDR1 LNHDA and CDR2 SQIVND (reference sequence). The CDR3 length is 14 residues. V was pared by 3 bases and J by 3 bases, with 11 bases between. There are many counts of this clonotype. 5'RACE with 10-nucleotide random UMIs produced the cDNA. TCRdb analysed the 5' RACE reads with MiXCR anew, one entry per CDR3 protein. Among about 36,000 distinct CDR3 sequences listed, about 9.3% were seen once. The source of this sequence is a young woman with HTLV-1-associated myelopathy (HAM/TSP). The V and J genes are TRBV19 and TRBJ1-1; D gene uncertain. Source material: PBMCs. The CDR3: CASSIFSTDTEAFF. In nucleotides, the CDR3 is TGTGCCAGTAGTATCTTTTCAACGGACACTGAAGCTTTCTTT.